This T cell receptor (beta chain) was identified during a study of blood T cell repertoires in COVID-19. Looking at the study overall: Donors in the United States, Italy and Spain gave samples during acute or convalescent COVID-19. T cells, B-cell-depleted T cells, or PBMCs supplied cDNA or gDNA.

Authors' methods: Reference gene primer amplification yielded estimated nucleated cell counts. Using immunoSEQ multiplex PCR, the repertoire was profiled, and TCRdb retains in-frame clones only, with some absent. D and trimming were read from the DNA, whereas the V and J calls and clone size are those reported in that table. The sample carries around 140,000 clones, about 83% recorded once. After removal of 4 bases from V and 1 base from J, the junction contained 8 bases not matched to a gene. The CDR3 is 16 amino acids. Germline assignment: CDR1 LGHDT and CDR2 YNNKEL (reference sequence). Material for sequencing was peripheral blood. The chain uses TRBV3-1 (or the pseudogene TRBV3-2) and TRBJ2-3; 7 bases line up with TRBD2. The sequence came from a human donor in a cohort sampled during active COVID-19. DNA of the CDR3: TGTGCCAGCAGCCTTCCCGGGACTATCGGCACAGATACGCAGTATTTT. Its protein is CASSLPGTIGTDTQYF.